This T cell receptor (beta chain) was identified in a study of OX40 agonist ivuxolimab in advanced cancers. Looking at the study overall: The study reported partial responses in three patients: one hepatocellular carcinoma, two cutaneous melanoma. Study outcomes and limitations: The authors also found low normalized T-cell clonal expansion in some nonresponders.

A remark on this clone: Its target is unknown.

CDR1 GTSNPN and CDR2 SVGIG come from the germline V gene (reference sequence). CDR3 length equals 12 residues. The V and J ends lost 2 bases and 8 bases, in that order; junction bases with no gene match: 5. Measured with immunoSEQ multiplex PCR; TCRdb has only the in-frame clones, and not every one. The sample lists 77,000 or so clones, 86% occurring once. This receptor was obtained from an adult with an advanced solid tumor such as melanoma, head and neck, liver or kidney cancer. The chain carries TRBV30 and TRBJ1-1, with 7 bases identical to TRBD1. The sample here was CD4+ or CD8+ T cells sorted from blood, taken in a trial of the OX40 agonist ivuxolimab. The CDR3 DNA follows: TGTGCCTGGAGTCCAGGGGGGGCGGAAGCTTTCTTT. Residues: CAWSPGGAEAFF.